These 16 T cell receptor beta chains were sequenced from one sample in a study of T-cell reconstitution after alpha-beta-depleted transplantation in children. Unique molecular identifiers were built into the TCRbeta library. TCRdb independently ran MiXCR on the PCR reads; one entry per CDR3 protein. The repertoire has 700,000 to 950,000 distinct CDR3 sequences, 16% of them found once; the top ten carry just under 5%. Sequenced material: PBMCs, mostly from graft donor cells, taken 360 days after TCRalphabeta/CD19-depleted stem cell transplant. The receptor source for this set is a male patient between 5 and 17 years old who had a stem cell transplant for acute lymphoblastic leukemia, so the T cells may come from the graft donor.

This clonotype was detected ten times or more. The junction and the germline gene differ at one end; a read error may be behind it. In nucleotides, the CDR3 is TGCGCCAGCAGCCCAGGACTAGCGGGGGCCAATGAGCAGTTCTTC. Translation: CASSPGLAGANEQFF. This chain connects TRBV18 to TRBJ2-1; 13 bases match TRBD2. Germline loops: CDR1 KGHSH, CDR2 LQKENI. The CDR3 covers 15 residues.

The chain is built from TRBV30 and TRBJ2-7; D not resolved. Per the germline V gene, CDR1 is GTSNPN and CDR2 is SVGIG (reference sequence). The CDR3 has 13 residues. The germline V and J ends were trimmed by 5 bases and 9 bases, with 20 bases remaining between them. CDR3 protein: CAWVGEGPRVQYF. The CDR3 coding sequence is TGTGCCTGGGTTGGTGAAGGGCCTCGTGTGCAGTACTTC. Full variable domain (rest looked up from reference TRBV30 and TRBJ2-7): SQTIHQWPATLVQPVGSPLSLECTVEGTSNPNLYWYRQAAGRGLQLLFYSVGIGQISSEVPQNLSASRPQDRQFILSSKKLLLSDSGFYLCAWVGEGPRVQYFGPGTRLTVT.

This clonotype was counted once. The chain recombines TRBV18 with TRBJ2-1; 7 bases map to TRBD1. V was pared by 4 bases and J by 9 bases, with 9 bases of the junction left unmatched. CDR3 length: 14 residues. Germline V gives CDR1 KGHSH, CDR2 LQKENI. CDR3 sequence reads: CASSRQGVGSEQFF. CDR3 coding DNA: TGTGCCAGCTCACGGCAGGGGGTCGGTAGTGAGCAGTTCTTC.

The gene calls are TRBV6-1 and TRBJ2-2; 10 nucleotides match TRBD2. This CDR3 is built from 15 residues. J was trimmed by 3 bases and V by 5 bases; bases with no gene match: 3. Germline V lookup: CDR1 MNHNS, CDR2 SASEGT. Written as DNA, the CDR3 is TGTGCCAGCAGTCGAAGCGGGAGGGACACCGGGGAGCTGTTTTTT. Amino acids: CASSRSGRDTGELFF.

The gene calls are TRBV29-1 and TRBJ2-7; D gene unclear. V was trimmed by 4 bases and J by 1 base, leaving 8 bases between them. Germline CDR1 reads SQVTM; CDR2 reads ANQGSEA. The CDR3 consists of 12 residues. CDR3 loop: CSVGSASYEQYF. The CDR3 region has the DNA TGCAGCGTTGGGTCAGCGTCCTACGAGCAGTACTTC.

This clonotype has only a few counts. The chain employs TRBV5-1 and TRBJ2-7, with D tentatively TRBD1 (6 bases). Germline values: CDR1 SGHRS, CDR2 YFSETQ. V gave up 0 bases and J gave up 5 bases, with 15 bases separating them. CDR3 length equals 15 residues. CDR3 amino acids: CASSLASQGDDEQYF. CDR3 nucleotide sequence: TGCGCCAGCAGCTTGGCCTCACAGGGCGACGACGAGCAGTACTTC.

This clonotype has more than one count but fewer than ten. V and J are TRBV5-5 and TRBJ2-5; the D gene is possibly TRBD2 (7 bases). Deletions cut 4 bases from V and 7 bases from J, with 14 bases between. Germline V CDR1 and CDR2: SGHKS, YYEKEE (reference sequence). The length of the CDR3 is 13 residues. CDR3 sequence reads: CASSRQGGGTQYF. The DNA of the CDR3 is TGTGCCAGCAGCCGTCAAGGGGGGGGGACCCAGTACTTC.

This clonotype was observed a few times. The chain is built from TRBV28 and TRBJ2-5; the match to TRBD1 covers 8 bases. With V trimmed by 5 bases and J by 6 bases, 11 bases remained unmatched. The germline V gene has CDR1 MDHEN and CDR2 SYDVKM. This CDR3 contains 15 residues. CDR3 bases: TGTGCCAGCAGTCTCGACAGGGGATTCTTGAAGACCCAGTACTTC. The encoded protein is CASSLDRGFLKTQYF.

This clonotype has a handful of counts. CDR3 DNA: TGTGCCAGCCGCGACTCCGGGGCGAACACCGGGGAGCTGTTTTTT. It is translated as CASRDSGANTGELFF. This rearrangement joins TRBV2 to TRBJ2-2, with a possible D match to TRBD2 (5 bases). Trimming pared 8 bases from V and 0 bases from J, leaving 13 bases between. CDR1 is SNHLY, CDR2 FYNNEI, per germline. The CDR3 consists of 15 residues.

This chain links TRBV14 with TRBJ2-1; D unclear. The CDR3 length is 16 residues. Trimming removed 0 bases from V and 2 bases from J, with 11 bases in between. Germline lookup yields CDR1 SGHDN and CDR2 FVKESK. The CDR3 DNA follows: TGTGCCAGCAGCCAAGATCCCGGGTTCCCCTACAATGAGCAGTTCTTC. It yields the protein CASSQDPGFPYNEQFF. The variable domain in full, completed from reference TRBV14 and TRBJ2-1, reads EAGVTQFPSHSVIEKGQTVTLRCDPISGHDNLYWYRRVMGKEIKFLLHFVKESKQDESGMPNNRFLAERTGGTYSTLKVQPAELEDSGVYFCASSQDPGFPYNEQFFGPGTRLTVL.

This clonotype was counted only a few times. CDR3 amino acids: CASSKPAGTYEQYF. The CDR3 region has the DNA TGTGCCAGCAGCAAACCCGCAGGAACCTACGAGCAGTACTTC. The chain uses TRBV7-9 and TRBJ2-7; D not resolved. This CDR3 comprises 14 residues. Looked up from germline, CDR1 is SEHNR and CDR2 is FQNEAQ (reference sequence). V shed 5 bases and J shed 2 bases, with 13 bases lying between them.

This clonotype has more than one count but fewer than ten. The genes are TRBV12-2 and TRBJ1-5. TRBV12-2 is deemed a pseudogene. The CDR3 length is 14 residues. CDR3 sequence: CASRVRDFNQPQHF. CDR3 DNA: TGTGCAAGTCGCGTCCGGGACTTCAATCAGCCCCAGCATTTT.

This clonotype was recorded many times. CDR3 nucleotide sequence: TGTGCCAGCAGCCCCTTCCCTGGGAATGAGCAGTTCTTC. It translates to CASSPFPGNEQFF. This chain links TRBV2 with TRBJ2-1; no clear D. The germline V gene encodes CDR1 SNHLY and CDR2 FYNNEI. With 6 bases removed from V and 7 bases from J, the gap between germline ends came to 13 bases. CDR3 length: 13 amino acids. The whole variable domain, remainder taken from reference TRBV2 and TRBJ2-1, is EPEVTQTPSHQVTQMGQEVILRCVPISNHLYFYWYRQILGQKVEFLVSFYNNEISEKSEIFDDQFSVERPDGSNFTLKIRSTKLEDSAMYFCASSPFPGNEQFFGPGTRLTVL.

This chain joins TRBV7-6 and TRBJ2-7, with D possibly TRBD2 on 6 matching bases. The CDR3 covers 15 residues. CDR1 SGHVS and CDR2 FNYEAQ come from the germline V gene. Trimming stripped 1 base from V and 2 bases from J, with 12 bases between. CDR3 protein: CASSLGETRPYEQYF. CDR3 coding DNA: TGTGCCAGCAGCTTAGGGGAGACTAGGCCCTACGAGCAGTACTTC.

The V call is TRBV5-1, the J call TRBJ2-7, with TRBD2 as a possible D gene (6 bases). The CDR3 extends over 13 amino acids. The V and J ends lost 5 bases and 0 bases respectively, with 9 bases between them. Germline values: CDR1 SGHRS, CDR2 YFSETQ. The CDR3 coding sequence is TGCGCCAGCAGGGCTAGCGCCTCCTACGAGCAGTACTTC. Translation: CASRASASYEQYF. Together with reference TRBV5-1 and TRBJ2-7, the CDR3 gives the full variable domain: KAGVTQTPRYLIKTRGQQVTLSCSPISGHRSVSWYQQTPGQGLQFLFEYFSETQRNKGNFPGRFSGRQFSNSRSEMNVSTLELGDSALYLCASRASASYEQYFGPGTRLTVT.

In its sample, this clonotype was seen a few times. This sequence joins TRBV11-2 and TRBJ2-7; D gene ambiguous. The CDR3 runs to 13 residues. The V end was cut by 0 bases, the J end by 4 bases, with 7 bases between. Germline-derived CDR1 and CDR2 are SGHAT and FQNNGV. CDR3 nucleotides: TGTGCCAGCAGCTTAGATACGGGTTACGAGCAGTACTTC. Amino acid sequence: CASSLDTGYEQYF.